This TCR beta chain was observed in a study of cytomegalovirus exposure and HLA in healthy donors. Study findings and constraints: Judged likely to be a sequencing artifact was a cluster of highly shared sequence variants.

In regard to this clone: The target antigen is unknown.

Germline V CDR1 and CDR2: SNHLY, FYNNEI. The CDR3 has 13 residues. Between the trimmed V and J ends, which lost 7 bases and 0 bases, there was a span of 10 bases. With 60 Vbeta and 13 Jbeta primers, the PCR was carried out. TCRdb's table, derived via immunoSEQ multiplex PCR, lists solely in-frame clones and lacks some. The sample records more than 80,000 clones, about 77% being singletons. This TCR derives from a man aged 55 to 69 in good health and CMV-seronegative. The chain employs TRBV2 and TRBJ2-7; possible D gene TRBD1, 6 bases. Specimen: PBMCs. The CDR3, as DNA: TGTGCCAGCATGAGGGGGAGCTCCTACGAGCAGTACTTC. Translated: CASMRGSSYEQYF.